The 17 T cell receptor beta chains given below trace back to one sample, sequenced in a study of blood T cell repertoires in COVID-19. Here immunoSEQ multiplex PCR was the method, and the copy in TCRdb shows in-frame clones only, minus some. The sample shows 250,000 to 350,000 clones, approximately 85% of them seen only once. The specimen sequenced was peripheral blood. The receptor set was obtained from a human donor with COVID-19, enrolled during active disease. The donor label of this sample is uncertain.

Only a few counts were recorded for this clone. The chain is built from TRBV6-5 and TRBJ1-3, with a weak D call TRBD1 (5 bases). This CDR3 spans 12 amino acids. Deletions cut 6 bases from V and 9 bases from J, with 12 bases between. Germline V gives CDR1 MNHEY, CDR2 SVGAGI. CDR3 in amino acids: CASSRTRGTIYF. CDR3 DNA sequence: TGTGCCAGCAGCCGAACAAGGGGCACCATATATTTT.

The CDR3 nucleotides read TGTGCCAGCAGCTTTGGAGGGAGCGCGCCGGCCGGGGAGCTGTTTTTT. Protein sequence: CASSFGGSAPAGELFF. The genes are TRBV7-2 and TRBJ2-2; TRBD2 might be the D (6 bases). The CDR3 is 16 residues long. CDR1 is SGHTA, CDR2 FQGNSA, per germline. V was cut by 3 bases and J by 6 bases, with 17 bases left in between.

This chain uses TRBV30 with TRBJ2-3, with no clear D. This CDR3 has 11 amino acids. The V gene's germline CDR1 is GTSNPN and CDR2 SVGIG (reference sequence). V was pared by 7 bases and J by 6 bases, with 11 bases between. The CDR3 DNA follows: TGTGCCTCCGGAAGAGGTGATACGCAGTATTTT. Translation gives CASGRGDTQYF.

The CDR3 DNA sequence: TGCAGCGTTGAAGTTCCGGGACTAGCGGGAGTAATGCAGTTCTTC. Translation: CSVEVPGLAGVMQFF. J is TRBJ2-1 and V is TRBV29-1, with TRBD2 matching 14 bases. Losses at the gene ends were 1 base for V and 12 bases for J; bases not matched to a gene: 8. Germline CDR1 and CDR2: SQVTM and ANQGSEA. The CDR3 is 15 amino acids.

This clone was seen only a few times. J is TRBJ1-1 and V is TRBV3-1 (or the pseudogene TRBV3-2), with D perhaps TRBD1 (5 bases). The CDR3 has 15 amino acids. V lost 0 bases, J lost 7 bases, and 15 bases lay in between. CDR1 and CDR2 from the germline V gene are LGHDT and YNNKEL (reference sequence). CDR3 nucleotides: TGTGCCAGCAGCCAAGATGCCGGGTCGGGGGGTGAAGCTTTCTTT. Its protein is CASSQDAGSGGEAFF.

The chain recombines TRBV5-6 with TRBJ1-2; D remains unclear. Germline values: CDR1 SGHDT, CDR2 YYEEEE. The CDR3 totals 13 residues. The V and J ends lost 0 bases and 1 base respectively, with 4 bases between them. The CDR3 sequence: CASSLVSNYGYTF. In DNA form, the CDR3 reads TGTGCCAGCAGCTTGGTTAGTAACTATGGCTACACCTTC.

This clone was counted only a few times. The J gene is TRBJ2-7, the V gene TRBV6-2 or TRBV6-3; 11 bases match TRBD1. With V trimmed by 5 bases and J by 0 bases, 6 bases remained unmatched. Germline V gene sequence: CDR1 MNHEY, CDR2 SVGEGT. CDR3 length: 16 amino acids. The CDR3 here is CASSPYGQGASYEQYF. The CDR3 DNA reads TGTGCCAGCAGTCCCTATGGACAGGGGGCCTCCTACGAGCAGTACTTC.

This chain links TRBV19 with TRBJ1-3, with TRBD1 matching over 7 bases. Per the germline V gene, CDR1 is LNHDA and CDR2 is SQIVND (reference sequence). The CDR3 contains 15 residues. The J segment lost 7 bases and the V segment lost 3 bases, leaving 9 bases of the junction unmatched. The DNA of the CDR3 is TGTGCCAGTAGTATTACCGGGACAGACCCTAACACCATATATTTT. Translated, it gives CASSITGTDPNTIYF.

Written as DNA, the CDR3 is TGTGCCAGCACGTTAAATGACCAGGGTGGAGAGACCCAGTACTTC. Its protein product is CASTLNDQGGETQYF. This chain connects TRBV6-5 to TRBJ2-5; D is possibly TRBD1 (5 bases). Trimming took 7 bases from V and 4 from J, leaving 19 bases between them. Germline-derived CDR1 and CDR2 are MNHEY and SVGAGI. CDR3 size: 15 residues.

This chain joins TRBV5-1 and TRBJ2-1; possible D gene TRBD2, 6 bases. Trimming took off 5 bases at V and 3 bases at J, with 12 bases between the two ends. The V gene's germline CDR1 is SGHRS and CDR2 YFSETQ. The length of the CDR3 is 14 residues. The CDR3, as DNA: TGCGCCAGCAGAGGATTAGCGGACTACAATGAGCAGTTCTTC. Translating gives CASRGLADYNEQFF.

The rearrangement uses TRBV27 and TRBJ2-1; the D is unclear. Germline assignment: CDR1 MNHEY and CDR2 SMNVEV (reference sequence). V was clipped by 2 bases and J by 9 bases, with 11 bases between them. This CDR3 is 13 amino acids long. The CDR3 is CASSLRPGIEQFF. CDR3 in DNA: TGTGCCAGCAGTTTAAGGCCAGGTATTGAGCAGTTCTTC.

This clone occurred once. The chain recombines TRBV11-2 with TRBJ2-7; TRBD2 matches at 7 bases. After removal of 0 bases from V and 2 bases from J, the junction contained 4 bases not matched to a gene. Germline V gene sequence: CDR1 SGHAT, CDR2 FQNNGV. The CDR3 runs 15 residues. CDR3 sequence (DNA): TGTGCCAGCAGCTTAGAGGCGGCGGGGGCCTACGAGCAGTACTTC. Protein product: CASSLEAAGAYEQYF.

This chain uses TRBV3-1 (or the pseudogene TRBV3-2) with TRBJ1-4; possible D gene TRBD1, 5 bases. The CDR3 has 15 amino acids. Germline loops: CDR1 LGHDT, CDR2 YNNKEL (reference sequence). Trimming removed 0 bases at V and 7 bases at J, with 12 bases between. For the CDR3, the DNA is TGTGCCAGCAGCCAAGAAAAGGGGTATCCTGAAAAACTGTTTTTT. Amino acids: CASSQEKGYPEKLFF.

This chain links TRBV19 with TRBJ2-7; TRBD1 matches at 9 bases. Germline loops: CDR1 LNHDA, CDR2 SQIVND (reference sequence). This CDR3 spans 15 amino acids. With V trimmed by 4 bases and J by 5 bases, 9 bases remained unmatched. CDR3 sequence reads: CASSSTGGARDEQYF. For the CDR3, the DNA is TGTGCCAGTAGTAGCACAGGGGGCGCCAGGGACGAGCAGTACTTC. Together with reference TRBV19 and TRBJ2-7, the CDR3 gives the full variable domain: DGGITQSPKYLFRKEGQNVTLSCEQNLNHDAMYWYRQDPGQGLRLIYYSQIVNDFQKGDIAEGYSVSREKKESFPLTVTSAQKNPTAFYLCASSSTGGARDEQYFGPGTRLTVT.

This clone was observed a single time. The CDR3, as DNA: TGTGCCAGCAGTTTATCGATGGGGGGACAGGGTTATTCAGCTTTCTTT. This gives the protein CASSLSMGGQGYSAFF. V gene TRBV27 combines with J gene TRBJ1-1; 9 positions agree with TRBD1. This CDR3 is built from 16 residues. The V and J ends lost 0 bases and 10 bases, in that order; junction bases with no gene match: 12. Germline loops: CDR1 MNHEY, CDR2 SMNVEV (reference sequence).

This chain joins TRBV5-1 and TRBJ2-3; possibly TRBD2 for D (5 bases). This CDR3 spans 15 amino acids. V was cut by 0 bases and J by 0 bases, with 8 bases left in between. CDR1 and CDR2 from the germline V gene are SGHRS and YFSETQ. The CDR3 sequence is CASSLERGSTDTQYF. DNA for the CDR3: TGCGCCAGCAGCTTGGAACGGGGTAGCACAGATACGCAGTATTTT.

This clone was observed once. The chain employs TRBV18 and TRBJ2-1; the match to TRBD2 covers 12 bases. The trim removed 5 bases at V and 7 bases at J, leaving 6 bases unmatched. The CDR3 contains 15 residues. In germline, CDR1 is KGHSH, CDR2 LQKENI. In DNA form, the CDR3 reads TGTGCCAGCTCATCCTCGACTAGCGGGAGAAATGAGCAGTTCTTC. Protein product: CASSSSTSGRNEQFF.